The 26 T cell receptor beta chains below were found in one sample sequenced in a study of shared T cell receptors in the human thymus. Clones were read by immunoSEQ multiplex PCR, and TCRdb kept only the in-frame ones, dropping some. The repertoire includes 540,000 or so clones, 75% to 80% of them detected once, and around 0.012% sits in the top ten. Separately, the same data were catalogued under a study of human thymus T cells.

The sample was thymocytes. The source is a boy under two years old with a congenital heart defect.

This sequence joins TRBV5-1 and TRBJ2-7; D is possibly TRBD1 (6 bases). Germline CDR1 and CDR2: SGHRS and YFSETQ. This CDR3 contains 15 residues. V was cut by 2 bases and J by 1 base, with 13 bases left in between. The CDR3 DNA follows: TGCGCCAGCAGCTTTCCGGGACACCCTTCCTACGAGCAGTACTTC. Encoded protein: CASSFPGHPSYEQYF.

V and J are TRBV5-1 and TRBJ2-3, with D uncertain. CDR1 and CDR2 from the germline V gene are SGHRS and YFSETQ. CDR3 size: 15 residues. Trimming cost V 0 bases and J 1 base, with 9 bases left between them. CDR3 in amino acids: CASSLAGPRTDTQYF. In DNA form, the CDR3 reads TGCGCCAGCAGCTTGGCTGGCCCCCGCACAGATACGCAGTATTTT.

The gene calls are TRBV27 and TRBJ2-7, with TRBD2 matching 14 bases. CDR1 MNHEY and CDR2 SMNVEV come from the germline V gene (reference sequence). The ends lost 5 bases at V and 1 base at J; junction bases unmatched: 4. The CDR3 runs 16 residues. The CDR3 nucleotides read TGTGCCAGCAGTGGACTAGCGGGAGGTGTTTCCTACGAGCAGTACTTC. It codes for CASSGLAGGVSYEQYF.

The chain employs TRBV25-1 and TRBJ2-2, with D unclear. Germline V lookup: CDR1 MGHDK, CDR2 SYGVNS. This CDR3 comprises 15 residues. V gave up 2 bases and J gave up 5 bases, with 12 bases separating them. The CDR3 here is CASSEEYDTTGELFF. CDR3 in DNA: TGTGCCAGCAGTGAAGAGTATGACACGACCGGGGAGCTGTTTTTT.

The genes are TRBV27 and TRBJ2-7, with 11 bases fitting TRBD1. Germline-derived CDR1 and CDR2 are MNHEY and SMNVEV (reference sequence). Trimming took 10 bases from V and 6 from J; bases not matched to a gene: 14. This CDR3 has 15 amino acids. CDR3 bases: TGTGCCAATGGACAGGGGGCGGACCGGGCCTCCGAGCAGTACTTC. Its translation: CANGQGADRASEQYF.

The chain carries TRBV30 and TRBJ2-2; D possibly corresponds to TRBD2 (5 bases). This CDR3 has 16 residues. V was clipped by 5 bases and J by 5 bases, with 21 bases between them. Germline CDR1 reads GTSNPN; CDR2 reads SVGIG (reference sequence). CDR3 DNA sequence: TGTGCCTGGTGGTTCGAGCGGCTTAATAGTACCGGGGAGCTGTTTTTT. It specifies CAWWFERLNSTGELFF. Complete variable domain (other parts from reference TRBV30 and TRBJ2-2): SQTIHQWPATLVQPVGSPLSLECTVEGTSNPNLYWYRQAAGRGLQLLFYSVGIGQISSEVPQNLSASRPQDRQFILSSKKLLLSDSGFYLCAWWFERLNSTGELFFGEGSRLTVL.

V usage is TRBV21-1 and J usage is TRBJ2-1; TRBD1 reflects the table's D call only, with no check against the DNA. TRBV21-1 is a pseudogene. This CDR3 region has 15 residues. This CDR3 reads CASRGQASSYNEQFF. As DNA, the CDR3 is TGTGCCAGCAGGGGGCAGGCGAGCTCCTACAATGAGCAGTTCTTC.

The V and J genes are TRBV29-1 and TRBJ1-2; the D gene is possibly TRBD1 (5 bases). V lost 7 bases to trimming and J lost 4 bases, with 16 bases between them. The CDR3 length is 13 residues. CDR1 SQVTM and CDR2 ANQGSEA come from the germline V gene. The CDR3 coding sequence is TGCAGCGCTAACGGGCCCGGGGGCTATGGCTACACCTTC. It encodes CSANGPGGYGYTF.

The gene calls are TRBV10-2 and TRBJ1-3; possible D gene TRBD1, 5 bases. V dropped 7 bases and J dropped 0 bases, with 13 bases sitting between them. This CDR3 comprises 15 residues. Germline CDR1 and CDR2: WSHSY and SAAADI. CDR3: CASNPQGSSGNTIYF. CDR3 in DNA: TGCGCCAGCAACCCTCAGGGATCCTCTGGAAACACCATATATTTT.

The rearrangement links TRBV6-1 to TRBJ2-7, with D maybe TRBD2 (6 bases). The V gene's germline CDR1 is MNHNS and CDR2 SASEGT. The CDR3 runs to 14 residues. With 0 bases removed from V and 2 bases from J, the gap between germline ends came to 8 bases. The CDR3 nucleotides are TGTGCCAGCAGTGAAGCTCCGGGGGCCTACGAGCAGTACTTC. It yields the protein CASSEAPGAYEQYF.

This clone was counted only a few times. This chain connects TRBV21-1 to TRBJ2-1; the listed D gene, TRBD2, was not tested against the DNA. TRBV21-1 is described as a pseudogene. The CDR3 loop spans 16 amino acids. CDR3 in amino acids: CASSKICSGSYNEQFF. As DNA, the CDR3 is TGTGCCAGCAGCAAAATCTGCTCGGGATCCTACAATGAGCAGTTCTTC.

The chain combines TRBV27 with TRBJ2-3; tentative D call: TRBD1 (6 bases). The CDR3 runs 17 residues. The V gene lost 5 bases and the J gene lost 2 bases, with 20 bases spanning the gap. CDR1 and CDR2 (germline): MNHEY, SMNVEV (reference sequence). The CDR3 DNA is TGTGCCAGCAGTCCAACCGGGACACACACCGACACAGATACGCAGTATTTT. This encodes CASSPTGTHTDTDTQYF.

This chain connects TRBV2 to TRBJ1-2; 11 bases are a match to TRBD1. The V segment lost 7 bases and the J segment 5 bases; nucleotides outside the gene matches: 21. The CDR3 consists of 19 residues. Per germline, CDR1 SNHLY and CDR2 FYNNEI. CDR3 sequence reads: CASTPSPGQGAAEKYGYTF. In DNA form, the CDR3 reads TGTGCCAGCACCCCAAGTCCTGGACAGGGGGCAGCAGAAAAGTATGGCTACACCTTC.

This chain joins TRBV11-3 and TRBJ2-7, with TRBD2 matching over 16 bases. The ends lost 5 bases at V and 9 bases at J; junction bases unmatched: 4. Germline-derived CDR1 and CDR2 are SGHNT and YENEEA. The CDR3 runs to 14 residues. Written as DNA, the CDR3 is TGTGCCAGCAGCCCGGGACTAGCGGGAGGGGCGCAGTACTTC. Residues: CASSPGLAGGAQYF.

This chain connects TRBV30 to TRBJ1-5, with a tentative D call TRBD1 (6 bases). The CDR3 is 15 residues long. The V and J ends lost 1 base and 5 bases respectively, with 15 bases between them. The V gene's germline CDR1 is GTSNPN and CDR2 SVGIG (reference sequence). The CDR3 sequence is CAWSGGQGRYQPQHF. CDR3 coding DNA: TGTGCCTGGAGTGGGGGGCAGGGAAGGTATCAGCCCCAGCATTTT.

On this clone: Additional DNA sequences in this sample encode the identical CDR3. Here the CDR3 reads CASGDRARETQYF. CDR3 DNA: TGTGCCAGCGGCGACAGGGCCCGAGAGACCCAGTACTTC. J is TRBJ2-5 and V is TRBV5-6; 7 nucleotides align to TRBD1. This CDR3 has 13 residues. Germline values: CDR1 SGHDT, CDR2 YYEEEE. J lost 4 bases, V lost 7 bases, and 7 bases had no gene match.

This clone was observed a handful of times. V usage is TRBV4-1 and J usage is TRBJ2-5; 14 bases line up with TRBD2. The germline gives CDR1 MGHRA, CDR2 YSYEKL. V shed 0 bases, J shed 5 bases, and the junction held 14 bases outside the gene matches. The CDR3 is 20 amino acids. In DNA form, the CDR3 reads TGCGCCAGCAGCCAAGATTACGGGACTAGCGGGAGAATTTGGGCGGAGACCCAGTACTTC. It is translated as CASSQDYGTSGRIWAETQYF.

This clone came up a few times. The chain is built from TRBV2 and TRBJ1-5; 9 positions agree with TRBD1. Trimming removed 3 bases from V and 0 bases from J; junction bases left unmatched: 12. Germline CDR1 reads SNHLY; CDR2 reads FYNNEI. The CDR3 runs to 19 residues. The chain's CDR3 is CASSDRRDRASISNQPQHF. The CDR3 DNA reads TGTGCCAGCAGTGATAGAAGGGACAGGGCTTCAATTAGCAATCAGCCCCAGCATTTT.

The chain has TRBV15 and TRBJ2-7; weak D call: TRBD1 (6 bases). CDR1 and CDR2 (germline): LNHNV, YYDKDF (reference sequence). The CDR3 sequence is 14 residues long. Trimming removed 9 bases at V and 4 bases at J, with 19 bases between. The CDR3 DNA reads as TGTGCCACGCGCAAATCATGGACAGAATACGAGCAGTACTTC. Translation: CATRKSWTEYEQYF.

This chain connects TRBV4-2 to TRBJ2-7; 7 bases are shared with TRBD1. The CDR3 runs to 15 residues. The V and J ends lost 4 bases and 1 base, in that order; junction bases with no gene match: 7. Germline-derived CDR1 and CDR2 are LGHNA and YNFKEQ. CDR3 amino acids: CASSLDRAGSYEQYF. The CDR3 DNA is TGTGCCAGCAGCCTAGACAGGGCAGGGTCCTACGAGCAGTACTTC.

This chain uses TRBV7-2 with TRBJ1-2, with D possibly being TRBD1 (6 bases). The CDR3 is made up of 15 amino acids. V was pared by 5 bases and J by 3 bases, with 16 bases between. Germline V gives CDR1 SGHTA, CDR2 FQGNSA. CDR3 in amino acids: CASSLGGGSDYGYTF. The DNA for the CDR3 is TGTGCCAGCAGCCTAGGGGGGGGGTCAGACTATGGCTACACCTTC.

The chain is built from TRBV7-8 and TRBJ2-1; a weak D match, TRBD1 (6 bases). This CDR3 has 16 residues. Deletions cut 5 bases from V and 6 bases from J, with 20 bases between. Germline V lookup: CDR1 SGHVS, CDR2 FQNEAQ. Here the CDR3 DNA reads TGTGCCAGCAGCCTATATACAGGGTCAGTGGGCAATGAGCAGTTCTTC. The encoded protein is CASSLYTGSVGNEQFF.

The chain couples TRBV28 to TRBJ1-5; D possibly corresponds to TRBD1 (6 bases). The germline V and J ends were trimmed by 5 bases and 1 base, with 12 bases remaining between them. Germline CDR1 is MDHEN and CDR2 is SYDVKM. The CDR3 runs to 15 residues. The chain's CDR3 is CASSIRTASNQPQHF. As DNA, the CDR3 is TGTGCCAGCAGTATAAGGACAGCCAGCAATCAGCCCCAGCATTTT. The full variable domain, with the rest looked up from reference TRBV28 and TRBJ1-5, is DVKVTQSSRYLVKRTGEKVFLECVQDMDHENMFWYRQDPGLGLRLIYFSYDVKMKEKGDIPEGYSVSREKKERFSLILESASTNQTSMYLCASSIRTASNQPQHFGDGTRLSIL.

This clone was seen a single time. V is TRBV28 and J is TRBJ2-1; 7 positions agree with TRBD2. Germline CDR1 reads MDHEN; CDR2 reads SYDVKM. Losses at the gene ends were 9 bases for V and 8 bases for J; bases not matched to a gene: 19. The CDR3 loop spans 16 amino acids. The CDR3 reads CASRARDYPPSHEQFF. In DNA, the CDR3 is TGTGCCAGTAGAGCCCGGGACTATCCCCCCTCTCATGAGCAGTTCTTC.

This CDR3 reads CASGQLSSSGNTIYF. For the CDR3, the DNA is TGTGCCAGCGGACAGTTAAGCAGCTCTGGAAACACCATATATTTT. The gene calls are TRBV7-8 and TRBJ1-3; D may be TRBD1 (6 bases). The CDR3 is 15 residues long. V was pared by 8 bases and J by 0 bases, with 14 bases between. Germline loops: CDR1 SGHVS, CDR2 FQNEAQ.

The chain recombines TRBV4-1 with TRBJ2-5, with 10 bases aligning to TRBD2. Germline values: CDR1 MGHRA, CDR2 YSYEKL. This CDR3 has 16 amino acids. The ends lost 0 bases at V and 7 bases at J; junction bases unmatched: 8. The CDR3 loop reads CASSQDQREGRGTQYF. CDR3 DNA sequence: TGCGCCAGCAGCCAAGATCAGCGGGAGGGGCGAGGGACCCAGTACTTC.